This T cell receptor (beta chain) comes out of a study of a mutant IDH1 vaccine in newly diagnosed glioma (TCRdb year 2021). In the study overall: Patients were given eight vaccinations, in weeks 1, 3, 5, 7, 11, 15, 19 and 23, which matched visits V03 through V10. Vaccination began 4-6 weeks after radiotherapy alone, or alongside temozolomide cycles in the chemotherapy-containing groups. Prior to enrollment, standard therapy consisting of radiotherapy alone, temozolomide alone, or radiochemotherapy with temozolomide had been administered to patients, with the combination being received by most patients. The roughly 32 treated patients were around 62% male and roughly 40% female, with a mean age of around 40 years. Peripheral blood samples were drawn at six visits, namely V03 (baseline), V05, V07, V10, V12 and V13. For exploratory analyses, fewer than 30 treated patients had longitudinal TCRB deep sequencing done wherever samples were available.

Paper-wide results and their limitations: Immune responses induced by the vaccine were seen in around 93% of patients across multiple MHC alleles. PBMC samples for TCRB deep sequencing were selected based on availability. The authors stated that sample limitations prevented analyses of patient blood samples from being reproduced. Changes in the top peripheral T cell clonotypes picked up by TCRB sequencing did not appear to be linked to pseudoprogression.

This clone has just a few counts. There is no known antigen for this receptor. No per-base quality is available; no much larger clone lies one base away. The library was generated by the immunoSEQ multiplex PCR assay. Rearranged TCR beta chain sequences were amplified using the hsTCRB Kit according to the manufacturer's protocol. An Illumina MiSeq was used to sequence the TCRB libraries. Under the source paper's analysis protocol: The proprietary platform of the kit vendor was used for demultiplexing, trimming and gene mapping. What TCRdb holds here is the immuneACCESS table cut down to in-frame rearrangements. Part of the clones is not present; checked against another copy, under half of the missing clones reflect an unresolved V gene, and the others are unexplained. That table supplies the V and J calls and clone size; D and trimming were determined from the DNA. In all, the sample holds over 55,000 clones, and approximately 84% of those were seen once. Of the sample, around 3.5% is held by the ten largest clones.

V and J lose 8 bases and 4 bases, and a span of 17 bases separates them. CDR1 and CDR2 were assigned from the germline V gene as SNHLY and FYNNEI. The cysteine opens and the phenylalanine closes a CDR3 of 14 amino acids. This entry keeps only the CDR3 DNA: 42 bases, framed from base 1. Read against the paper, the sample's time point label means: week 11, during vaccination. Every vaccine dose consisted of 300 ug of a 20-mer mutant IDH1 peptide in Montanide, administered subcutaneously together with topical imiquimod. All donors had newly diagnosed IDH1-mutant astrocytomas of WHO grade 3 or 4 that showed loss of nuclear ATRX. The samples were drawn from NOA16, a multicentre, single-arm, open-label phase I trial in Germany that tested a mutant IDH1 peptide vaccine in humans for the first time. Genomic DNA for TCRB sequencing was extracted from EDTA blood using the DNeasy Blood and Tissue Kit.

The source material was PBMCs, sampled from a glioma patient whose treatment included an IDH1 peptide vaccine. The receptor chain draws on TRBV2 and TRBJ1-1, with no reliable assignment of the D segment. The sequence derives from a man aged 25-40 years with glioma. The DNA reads TGTGCCAGCGGTCTTTTCGCAGGAAGCACTGAAGCTTTCTTT. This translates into CASGLFAGSTEAFF.